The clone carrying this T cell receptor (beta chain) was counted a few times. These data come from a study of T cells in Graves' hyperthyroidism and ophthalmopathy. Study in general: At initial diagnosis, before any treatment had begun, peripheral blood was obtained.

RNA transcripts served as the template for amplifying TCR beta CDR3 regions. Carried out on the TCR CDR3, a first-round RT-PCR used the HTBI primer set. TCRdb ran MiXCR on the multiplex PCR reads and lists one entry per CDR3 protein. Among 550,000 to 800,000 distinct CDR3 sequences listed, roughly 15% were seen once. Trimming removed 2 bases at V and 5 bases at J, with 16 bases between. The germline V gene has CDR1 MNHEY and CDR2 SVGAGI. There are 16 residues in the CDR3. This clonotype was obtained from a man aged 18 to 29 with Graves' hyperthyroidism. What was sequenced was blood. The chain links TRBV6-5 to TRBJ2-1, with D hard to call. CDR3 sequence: CASSYSRDLSHNEQFF. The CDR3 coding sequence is TGTGCCAGCAGTTACAGTAGGGATCTGTCGCACAATGAGCAGTTCTTC.